The T cell receptor beta chain described here comes from a study of T cells in Graves' hyperthyroidism and ophthalmopathy. Fresh 10 ml peripheral blood yielded PBMCs. Amplification yielded TCR beta CDR3 regions, with RNA transcripts as the source. Carried out on the TCR CDR3, a first-round RT-PCR used the HTBI primer set. Each CDR3 protein gets one entry after TCRdb re-called the multiplex PCR reads with MiXCR. The sample has 450,000 to 600,000 distinct CDR3 sequences; nearly 20% are singletons. There are many counts of this clonotype. The specimen was blood. The clonotype was recovered from a man aged 40-50 years with Graves' ophthalmopathy.

The chain's CDR3 is CASSIDRGPYGYTF. DNA of the CDR3: TGTGCCAGCAGCATCGACAGGGGGCCCTATGGCTACACCTTC. The rearrangement joins TRBV3-1 to TRBJ1-2; 10 positions agree with TRBD1. J gave up 4 bases and V 5 bases, and 4 bases lay outside the gene matches. The CDR3 spans 14 residues. CDR1 is LGHDT and CDR2 is YNNKEL in the germline V gene (reference sequence).